Listed here is a single T cell receptor (beta chain). Original processing notes: Cell counts per sample came from amplifying reference gene primers. Only in-frame clones appear in the TCRdb table, and some are missing; sequencing was by immunoSEQ multiplex PCR. V and J calls and clone size are given by that table; D and trimming were obtained from the DNA. Of fewer than 250,000 clones detected, about 94% appear once; the ten largest clones hold approximately 0.77%. These data come from a study of blood T cell repertoires in COVID-19. Across the whole study: There were acute and convalescent COVID-19 samples, and they came from the United States, Italy and Spain. The analysed material was cDNA or gDNA that came from T cells, B-cell-depleted T cells, or PBMCs.

In Seattle, patients joined the study during active infection and were tracked longitudinally. The clonotype comes from a man between 60 and 75 years old with COVID-19, enrolled during active disease. Sequences were obtained from peripheral blood.

CDR3 sequence: CASSFSVYEQYF. CDR3 nucleotide sequence: TGTGCCAGCAGCTTTAGCGTCTACGAGCAGTACTTC. The rearrangement uses TRBV7-8 and TRBJ2-7; TRBD2 might be the D (5 bases). From germline, CDR1 is SGHVS and CDR2 FQNEAQ. Trimming shortened V by 3 bases and J by 3 bases, and 6 bases separated the two germline ends. The CDR3 length is 12 residues.